This T cell receptor (beta chain) was recorded in a study of shared clonotypes between healthy human individuals. Sequencing was at deep level. This table comes from immunoSEQ multiplex PCR, and its TCRdb copy is limited to in-frame clones, with some not included. The top ten hold 0.3% to 0.4% of the sample, which has 2 million to 2.5 million clones, 80% to 95% seen once. Germline CDR1 and CDR2: SEHNR and FQNEAQ (reference sequence). The V gene end was trimmed by 6 bases and the J gene end by 6 bases; junction bases not matched to a gene: 2. The CDR3 runs 13 residues. The chain carries TRBV7-9 and TRBJ2-2, with 9 bases matching TRBD2. This TCR was sampled from a man aged 18 to 30 in good health. Some clones in this sample may be carry-over from other donors' samples. Sequenced sample: naive CD4+ T cells from PBMCs. Specified subset: CD45RA+ positively selected. The chain's CDR3 is CASREREAGELFF. For the CDR3, the DNA is TGTGCCAGCAGAGAGCGGGAGGCCGGGGAGCTGTTTTTT.